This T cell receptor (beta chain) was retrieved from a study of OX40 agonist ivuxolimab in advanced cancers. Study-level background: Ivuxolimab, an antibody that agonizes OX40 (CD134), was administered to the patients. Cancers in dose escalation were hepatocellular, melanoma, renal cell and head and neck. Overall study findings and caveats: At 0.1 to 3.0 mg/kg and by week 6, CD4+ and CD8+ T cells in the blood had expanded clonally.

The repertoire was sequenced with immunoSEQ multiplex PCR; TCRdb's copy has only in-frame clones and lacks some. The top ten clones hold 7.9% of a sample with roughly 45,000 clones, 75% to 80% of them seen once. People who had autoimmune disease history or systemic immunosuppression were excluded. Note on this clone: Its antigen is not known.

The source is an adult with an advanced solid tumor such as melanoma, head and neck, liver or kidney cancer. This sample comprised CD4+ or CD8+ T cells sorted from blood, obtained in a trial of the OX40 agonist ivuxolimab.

The CDR3 region is CATSRDQAIRAHPYGYTF. In nucleotides, the CDR3 is TGTGCCACCAGCAGAGATCAAGCGATACGGGCACACCCCTATGGCTACACCTTC. The chain joins TRBV15 to TRBJ1-2; D ambiguous. The CDR3 totals 18 residues. The germline V gene encodes CDR1 LNHNV and CDR2 YYDKDF (reference sequence). Trimming took 0 bases from V and 4 from J, leaving 21 bases between them.